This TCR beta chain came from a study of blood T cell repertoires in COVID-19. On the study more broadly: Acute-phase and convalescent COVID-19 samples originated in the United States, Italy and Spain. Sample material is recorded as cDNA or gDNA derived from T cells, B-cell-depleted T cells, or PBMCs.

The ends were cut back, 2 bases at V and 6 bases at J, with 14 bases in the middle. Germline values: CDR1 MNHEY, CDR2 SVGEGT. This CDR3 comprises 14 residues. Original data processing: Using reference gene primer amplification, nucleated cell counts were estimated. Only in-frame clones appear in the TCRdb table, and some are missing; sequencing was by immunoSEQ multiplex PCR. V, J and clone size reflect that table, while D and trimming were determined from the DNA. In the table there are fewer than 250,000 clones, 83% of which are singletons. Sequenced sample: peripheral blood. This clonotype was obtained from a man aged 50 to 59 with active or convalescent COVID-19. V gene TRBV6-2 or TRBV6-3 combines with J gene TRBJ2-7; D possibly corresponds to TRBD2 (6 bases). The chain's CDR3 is CASSYPEGYSEQYF. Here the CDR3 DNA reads TGTGCCAGCAGTTACCCGGAGGGGTACTCCGAGCAGTACTTC.